Included here is one T cell receptor (beta chain) sequence, with context. The target antigen is unknown. Investigators sorted PBMCs to obtain both CD4+ and CD8+ T cells. CDR3 length: 15 amino acids. Germline V lookup: CDR1 MDHEN, CDR2 SYDVKM. V was clipped by 4 bases and J by 5 bases; unmatched bases: 10. cDNA prepared by RNA extraction and subsequent reverse transcription served as the template for sequencing. The repertoire was sequenced with immunoSEQ multiplex PCR; TCRdb's copy has only in-frame clones and lacks some. The table shows about 130,000 clones, with 45% to 60% occurring only once. This sample was included in a study of CD8+ T cells in alopecia areata. The overall study: Oral tofacitinib (5 to 10 mg twice daily) was administered to treated patients.

Findings of the study overall: Shared TCR sequences were less clear between patients than in mice, possibly partly from HLA diversity.

J is TRBJ1-2 and V is TRBV28; 7 bases align to TRBD1. The sequence derives from a human donor with alopecia areata. This material consisted of CD4+ T cells sorted from blood, taken at week 0. CDR3 sequence (DNA): TGTGCCAGCAGTTCGTACAAACAGGGGAAGTATGGCTACACCTTC. It yields the protein CASSSYKQGKYGYTF.